The 4 T cell receptor beta chains below come from one sample, sequenced in a study of identical twins. Each CDR3 protein is one row after TCRdb ran MiXCR on the 5' RACE reads. The repertoire holds about 100,000 distinct CDR3 sequences, with 5.9% as singletons. Sequencing input: memory T cells sorted from blood. The receptors come from a woman aged 45 to 65 in good health.

The sample holds many counts of this clonotype. The chain recombines TRBV6-6 with TRBJ1-4; D is possibly TRBD1 (6 bases). From germline, CDR1 is MNHNY and CDR2 SVGAGI (reference sequence). This CDR3 region has 12 residues. V lost 6 bases to trimming and J lost 8 bases, with 10 bases between them. The CDR3 DNA sequence: TGTGCCAGCAGACTCCAGGGGGAAAAACTGTTTTTT. It codes for CASRLQGEKLFF.

The chain uses TRBV7-2 and TRBJ1-3; D is perhaps TRBD1 (5 bases). V dropped 5 bases and J dropped 4 bases, with 15 bases sitting between them. The CDR3 contains 15 residues. Germline V gene lookup returns CDR1 SGHTA and CDR2 FQGNSA. The CDR3 DNA reads as TGTGCCAGCAGCGGGGGATCAGCTGGGGGAAACACCATATATTTT. Translated: CASSGGSAGGNTIYF.

This clonotype was counted ten times or more. V usage is TRBV28 and J usage is TRBJ1-6, with 7 bases fitting TRBD1. The junction had 10 bases not matched to a gene; V was cut back by 3 bases and J by 5 bases. CDR1 MDHEN and CDR2 SYDVKM come from the germline V gene. This CDR3 is 17 amino acids long. The CDR3 sequence: CASSLGMVGTDNSPLHF. The CDR3 nucleotides read TGTGCCAGCAGTTTGGGGATGGTAGGGACAGATAATTCACCCCTCCACTTT. The full variable domain, rest sourced from reference TRBV28 and TRBJ1-6, is DVKVTQSSRYLVKRTGEKVFLECVQDMDHENMFWYRQDPGLGLRLIYFSYDVKMKEKGDIPEGYSVSREKKERFSLILESASTNQTSMYLCASSLGMVGTDNSPLHFGNGTRLTVT.

The V call is TRBV11-2, the J call TRBJ2-5; D remains unclear. The CDR3 contains 16 residues. CDR1 SGHAT and CDR2 FQNNGV come from the germline V gene. V dropped 1 base and J dropped 2 bases, with 14 bases sitting between them. DNA for the CDR3: TGTGCCAGCAGCTTAGGAAGCCGGCAGCCGCAAGAGACCCAGTACTTC. Translated, it gives CASSLGSRQPQETQYF.